These 12 T cell receptor beta chains share one sample of origin, sequenced in a study of CD8 T cells in Susac syndrome. With random hexamers, roughly 0.45 to 1 ug RNA was reverse transcribed. TCRdb processed the immunoSEQ multiplex PCR reads anew with MiXCR; each CDR3 protein has one entry. Counted here are about 120,000 distinct CDR3 sequences, 80% to 95% occurring once; the ten biggest clones make up roughly 0.15%. Sequenced input: CD4+ T cells from PBMCs. The receptors here all came from a human donor in good health.

Here the CDR3 DNA reads TGCAGTGCCGGGTGGGATGTGAGGCCGGGCGAGCAGTACTTC. As protein: CSAGWDVRPGEQYF. The genes are TRBV20-1 and TRBJ2-7, with D uncertain. The germline CDR1 and CDR2 sequences are DFQATT and SNEGSKA (reference sequence). V was pared by 6 bases and J by 6 bases, with 21 bases between. The CDR3 is made up of 14 amino acids.

The J gene is TRBJ2-7, the V gene TRBV13, with 8 bases matching TRBD1. The CDR3 runs 15 residues. The germline CDR1 and CDR2 sequences are PRHDT and FYEKMQ (reference sequence). Trimming at V came to 5 bases and at J to 5 bases, leaving 11 bases not matched to a gene. CDR3 protein: CASSARTGPADEQYF. CDR3 DNA sequence: TGTGCCAGCAGCGCCAGGACAGGGCCTGCTGACGAGCAGTACTTC.

The rearrangement joins TRBV20-1 to TRBJ1-3; a weak D match, TRBD1 (5 bases). CDR3 length equals 17 residues. V was trimmed by 0 bases and J by 2 bases, leaving 17 bases between them. Germline-derived CDR1 and CDR2 are DFQATT and SNEGSKA (reference sequence). The CDR3 DNA is TGCAGTGCTAGAGATAGGACCAGGGCGATGACTGGAAACACCATATATTTT. This codes for CSARDRTRAMTGNTIYF.

The chain carries TRBV19 and TRBJ1-1; a weak D match, TRBD1 (6 bases). CDR1 is LNHDA and CDR2 is SQIVND in the germline V gene (reference sequence). The CDR3 runs to 16 residues. With 3 bases removed from V and 1 base from J, the gap between germline ends came to 15 bases. CDR3 loop: CASSMPGHRGNTEAFF. In DNA, the CDR3 is TGTGCCAGTAGTATGCCGGGACACCGAGGGAACACTGAAGCTTTCTTT.

The sample holds one count of this clonotype. The CDR3 coding sequence is TGTGCCAGCAGCCCCCACGGTAGCAATCAGCCCCAGCATTTT. Translation: CASSPHGSNQPQHF. The V call is TRBV3-1, the J call TRBJ1-5; no reliable D call. The V end was cut by 4 bases, the J end by 0 bases, with 7 bases between. The CDR3 extends over 14 amino acids. The germline gives CDR1 LGHDT, CDR2 YNNKEL (reference sequence).

J is TRBJ2-5 and V is TRBV6-6; D remains unclear. Germline V gives CDR1 MNHNY, CDR2 SVGAGI (reference sequence). The CDR3 loop spans 11 amino acids. V gave up 7 bases and J gave up 6 bases, with 9 bases separating them. The CDR3 DNA is TGTGCCAGCACCTTCGGACAGACCCAGTACTTC. Translation gives CASTFGQTQYF.

The genes are TRBV13 and TRBJ2-5; 9 nucleotides match TRBD1. The CDR3 has 16 amino acids. Unmatched junction bases numbered 12, after V lost 5 bases and J lost 5 bases. Germline-derived CDR1 and CDR2 are PRHDT and FYEKMQ (reference sequence). The CDR3 nucleotides read TGTGCCAGCAGCAAAGACAGGGGGAGACGGCGTGAGACCCAGTACTTC. It yields the protein CASSKDRGRRRETQYF.

This chain joins TRBV20-1 and TRBJ2-1, with 11 positions matching TRBD2. CDR1 and CDR2 (germline): DFQATT, SNEGSKA (reference sequence). The CDR3 covers 12 residues. Trimming cost V 8 bases and J 6 bases; bases outside gene matches: 3. CDR3 sequence (DNA): TGCAGTCCTCTAGCGGGGGGCAATGAGCAGTTCTTC. This sequence encodes CSPLAGGNEQFF.

V is TRBV20-1 and J is TRBJ1-1; D may be TRBD1 (6 bases). CDR1 is DFQATT, CDR2 SNEGSKA, per germline (reference sequence). The CDR3 totals 13 residues. Trimming removed 6 bases at V and 0 bases at J, with 11 bases between. The CDR3: CSAPGQLNTEAFF. The CDR3 DNA is TGCAGTGCCCCAGGACAGCTGAACACTGAAGCTTTCTTT.

J is TRBJ1-1 and V is TRBV29-1; TRBD1 matches 9 bases. The V segment lost 3 bases and the J segment 7 bases; nucleotides outside the gene matches: 3. Per germline, CDR1 SQVTM and CDR2 ANQGSEA. CDR3 size: 12 residues. The CDR3 nucleotides read TGCAGCGTTGAGTGGGGACAGGGTGAAGCTTTCTTT. Its translation is CSVEWGQGEAFF.

The CDR3 here is CASGAWDGNTIYF. The CDR3, as DNA: TGTGCCAGCGGCGCATGGGACGGAAACACCATATATTTT. The chain recombines TRBV12-3 or TRBV12-4 with TRBJ1-3; possible D gene TRBD1, 5 bases. V was pared by 8 bases and J by 4 bases, with 12 bases between. The CDR3 contains 13 residues.

The chain combines TRBV19 with TRBJ2-3, with a tentative D call TRBD1 (6 bases). Germline assignment: CDR1 LNHDA and CDR2 SQIVND (reference sequence). V was clipped by 3 bases and J by 0 bases, with 10 bases between them. CDR3 length: 15 residues. The CDR3 sequence: CASSIGDTSTDTQYF. In DNA, the CDR3 is TGTGCCAGTAGTATCGGGGACACTAGCACAGATACGCAGTATTTT. Together with reference TRBV19 and TRBJ2-3, the CDR3 gives the full variable domain: DGGITQSPKYLFRKEGQNVTLSCEQNLNHDAMYWYRQDPGQGLRLIYYSQIVNDFQKGDIAEGYSVSREKKESFPLTVTSAQKNPTAFYLCASSIGDTSTDTQYFGPGTRLTVL.